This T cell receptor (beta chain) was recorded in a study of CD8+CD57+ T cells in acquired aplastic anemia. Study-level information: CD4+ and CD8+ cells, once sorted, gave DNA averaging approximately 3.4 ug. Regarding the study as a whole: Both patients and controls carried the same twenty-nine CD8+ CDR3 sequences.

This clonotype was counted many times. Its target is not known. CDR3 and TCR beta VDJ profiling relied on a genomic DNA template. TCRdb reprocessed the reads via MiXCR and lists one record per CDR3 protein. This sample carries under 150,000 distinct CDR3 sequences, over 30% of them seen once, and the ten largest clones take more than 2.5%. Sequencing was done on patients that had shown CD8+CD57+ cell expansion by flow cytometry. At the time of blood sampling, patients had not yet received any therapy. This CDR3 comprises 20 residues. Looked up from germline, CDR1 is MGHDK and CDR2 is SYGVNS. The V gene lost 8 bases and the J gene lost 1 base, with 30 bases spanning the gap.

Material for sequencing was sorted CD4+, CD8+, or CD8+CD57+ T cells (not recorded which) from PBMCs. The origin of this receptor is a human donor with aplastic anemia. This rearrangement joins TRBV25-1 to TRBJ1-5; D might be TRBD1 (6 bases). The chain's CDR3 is CASGARSKFWDTGSNQPQHF. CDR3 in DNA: TGTGCCAGCGGGGCAAGGTCGAAATTTTGGGACACGGGGAGCAATCAGCCCCAGCATTTT.